One and the same sample provided the 29 T cell receptor beta chains below, sequenced in a study of control samples from healthy donors and cancer patients. Here immunoSEQ multiplex PCR was the method, and the copy in TCRdb shows in-frame clones only, minus some. The table has about 140,000 clones, roughly 89% seen once. The specimen sequenced was blood. Every receptor here comes from a man aged 18-30 years in good health.

This clone was observed a single time. The CDR3 is CASSLGQGVGGYTF. The CDR3 DNA reads TGCGCCAGCAGCCTGGGACAGGGGGTGGGGGGCTACACCTTC. The V and J genes are TRBV5-1 and TRBJ1-2; the match to TRBD1 covers 11 bases. The V gene end was trimmed by 4 bases and the J gene end by 8 bases; junction bases not matched to a gene: 7. The CDR3 consists of 14 residues. Germline loops: CDR1 SGHRS, CDR2 YFSETQ.

This clone was detected once. Here the CDR3 DNA reads TGCGCCAGCAGCTTAGACGGGCGAACCTACAATGAGCAGTTCTTC. Translated: CASSLDGRTYNEQFF. The V call is TRBV5-1, the J call TRBJ2-1; no firm D call. From germline, CDR1 is SGHRS and CDR2 YFSETQ. V dropped 2 bases and J dropped 2 bases, with 11 bases sitting between them. This CDR3 has 15 amino acids.

The chain is built from TRBV2 and TRBJ2-3, with 10 bases matching TRBD1. V shed 7 bases and J 2 bases; nucleotides not matched to a gene: 9. Germline CDR1 is SNHLY and CDR2 is FYNNEI. This CDR3 region has 16 residues. CDR3 amino acids: CASNEPGQGVTDTQYF. CDR3 nucleotides: TGTGCCAGCAACGAACCCGGACAGGGGGTCACAGATACGCAGTATTTT.

This rearrangement joins TRBV5-5 to TRBJ1-6; D perhaps matches TRBD1 (6 bases). This CDR3 has 14 residues. Per the germline V gene, CDR1 is SGHKS and CDR2 is YYEKEE (reference sequence). The V end lost 4 bases, the J end lost 10 bases, and 15 bases lay between the germline ends. CDR3 DNA sequence: TGTGCCAGCAGCCCAGAGGGGGGAAAGTCACCCCTCCACTTT. Its protein product is CASSPEGGKSPLHF.

The V gene is TRBV10-3, the J gene TRBJ2-2; D remains ambiguous. Germline assignment: CDR1 ENHRY and CDR2 SYGVKD. CDR3 length: 15 residues. V gave up 3 bases and J gave up 0 bases, with 8 bases separating them. The CDR3 loop reads CAISEPAPNTGELFF. The CDR3 DNA reads TGTGCCATCAGTGAACCAGCCCCGAACACCGGGGAGCTGTTTTTT.

The chain couples TRBV19 to TRBJ1-5, with TRBD1 as a possible D gene (5 bases). CDR1 and CDR2 (germline): LNHDA, SQIVND (reference sequence). The V end was cut by 3 bases, the J end by 6 bases, with 18 bases between. The CDR3 spans 16 residues. The CDR3 bases are TGTGCCAGTAGTATGAGCTTGGGGGTGAGCGGTCAGCCCCAGCATTTT. This sequence encodes CASSMSLGVSGQPQHF.

In this sample, this clone turned up once. The J gene is TRBJ2-7, the V gene TRBV20-1; no reliable D call. V shed 0 bases and J shed 8 bases, with 8 bases lying between them. The CDR3 length is 11 residues. Germline CDR1 DFQATT, CDR2 SNEGSKA (reference sequence). CDR3 sequence: CSARDGPQQYF. In DNA, the CDR3 is TGCAGTGCTAGAGACGGACCCCAGCAGTACTTC.

This chain connects TRBV4-2 to TRBJ2-7, with TRBD2 identical over 9 bases. Trimming took 0 bases from V and 4 from J; bases not matched to a gene: 7. The CDR3 runs 16 residues. In germline, CDR1 is LGHNA, CDR2 YNFKEQ. The DNA of the CDR3 is TGTGCCAGCAGCCAAGATAATAGCGGGGGCCCGTACGAGCAGTACTTC. Residues: CASSQDNSGGPYEQYF.

J is TRBJ2-5 and V is TRBV30, with D perhaps TRBD2 (5 bases). The germline V and J ends were trimmed by 4 bases and 5 bases, with 14 bases remaining between them. The CDR3 is made up of 13 amino acids. Per germline, CDR1 GTSNPN and CDR2 SVGIG (reference sequence). Here the CDR3 reads CAWNRIGGETQYF. The CDR3 region has the DNA TGTGCCTGGAACCGGATCGGAGGCGAGACCCAGTACTTC.

The genes are TRBV5-5 and TRBJ2-1; D not resolved. With 4 bases removed from V and 11 bases from J, the gap between germline ends came to 13 bases. Germline V CDR1 and CDR2: SGHKS, YYEKEE (reference sequence). The CDR3 covers 12 residues. The DNA of the CDR3 is TGTGCCAGCAGCCGCACCCAGGAAAAGCAGTTCTTC. Its translation: CASSRTQEKQFF.

This clone was found a few times. The V and J genes are TRBV3-1 (or the pseudogene TRBV3-2) and TRBJ1-3, with D unresolved. The CDR3 is made up of 12 amino acids. V was shortened by 8 bases and J by 0 bases, with 5 bases between the two germline ends. Germline V gene data show CDR1 as LGHDT and CDR2 as YNNKEL (reference sequence). The CDR3 DNA follows: TGTGCCAGCGGTGACTCTGGAAACACCATATATTTT. Its translation: CASGDSGNTIYF.

This rearrangement joins TRBV25-1 to TRBJ1-2; possibly TRBD1 for D (5 bases). Germline-derived CDR1 and CDR2 are MGHDK and SYGVNS. This CDR3 has 14 residues. Trimming took off 5 bases at V and 4 bases at J, with 14 bases between the two ends. CDR3 protein: CASSRDVRVYGYTF. The CDR3 bases are TGTGCCAGCAGTCGGGACGTAAGAGTCTATGGCTACACCTTC.

The V call is TRBV7-6, the J call TRBJ1-1; tentatively, D is TRBD1 (6 bases). The CDR3 is 15 amino acids. Germline V CDR1 and CDR2: SGHVS, FNYEAQ. V was cut by 5 bases and J by 3 bases, with 16 bases left in between. CDR3 DNA sequence: TGTGCCAGCAGCCAAAGGGGGGGGGACGACACTGAAGCTTTCTTT. The encoded protein is CASSQRGGDDTEAFF.

The chain combines TRBV19 with TRBJ2-5; 12 nucleotides align to TRBD2. This CDR3 is built from 16 residues. Germline loops: CDR1 LNHDA, CDR2 SQIVND (reference sequence). The trim removed 1 base at V and 5 bases at J, leaving 5 bases unmatched. CDR3 sequence (DNA): TGTGCCAGTAGTATAGGGCTAGCGGGGGGGCTGGAGACCCAGTACTTC. This encodes CASSIGLAGGLETQYF.

This sequence joins TRBV5-4 and TRBJ2-1; 9 bases agree with TRBD1. The ends lost 3 bases at V and 7 bases at J; junction bases unmatched: 5. This CDR3 has 14 amino acids. Germline V lookup: CDR1 SGHNT, CDR2 YYREEE (reference sequence). This CDR3 is CASSWGTGLNEQFF. CDR3 DNA sequence: TGTGCCAGCAGCTGGGGGACAGGGTTGAATGAGCAGTTCTTC.

The chain uses TRBV3-1 (or the pseudogene TRBV3-2) and TRBJ1-4; TRBD1 is a possible D gene (6 bases). Germline V gene data show CDR1 as LGHDT and CDR2 as YNNKEL (reference sequence). The CDR3 consists of 16 residues. The germline V and J ends were trimmed by 3 bases and 6 bases, with 17 bases remaining between them. The CDR3 region is CASSQGNRAYDEKLFF. In DNA form, the CDR3 reads TGTGCCAGCAGCCAGGGAAACAGGGCTTATGATGAAAAACTGTTTTTT.

CDR3 sequence reads: CASSPGQGGEGQYF. The CDR3 DNA reads as TGTGCCAGCAGCCCAGGGCAGGGGGGGGAAGGCCAGTACTTC. This chain connects TRBV7-2 to TRBJ2-5; D is possibly TRBD1 or TRBD2 (7 bases each). The germline V gene encodes CDR1 SGHTA and CDR2 FQGNSA. CDR3 length equals 14 residues. The V gene lost 5 bases and the J gene lost 10 bases, with 20 bases spanning the gap.

This clone appeared once. J is TRBJ1-1 and V is TRBV4-1; D might be TRBD1 (6 bases). Germline assignment: CDR1 MGHRA and CDR2 YSYEKL. Between the trimmed V and J ends, which lost 1 base and 3 bases, there was a span of 9 bases. The CDR3 covers 14 residues. In DNA, the CDR3 is TGCGCCAGCAGCCAAGTAGCAGGGGACACTGAAGCTTTCTTT. This encodes CASSQVAGDTEAFF.

The chain joins TRBV28 to TRBJ2-7; 10 bases agree with TRBD1. CDR3 size: 15 residues. V trimming: 3 bases; J trimming: 3 bases; junction bases outside the gene matches: 5. Germline CDR1 MDHEN, CDR2 SYDVKM. The chain's CDR3 is CASSLGTGDGYEQYF. The CDR3 nucleotides read TGTGCCAGCAGTTTGGGGACAGGGGACGGCTACGAGCAGTACTTC.

The CDR3 here is CASSGWNNEQFF. CDR3 DNA: TGTGCCAGCTCAGGGTGGAACAATGAGCAGTTCTTC. The chain joins TRBV3-1 (or the pseudogene TRBV3-2) to TRBJ2-1; a weak D match, TRBD1 (5 bases). Germline CDR1 LGHDT, CDR2 YNNKEL (reference sequence). Trimming shortened V by 8 bases and J by 5 bases, and 10 bases separated the two germline ends. The CDR3 has 12 amino acids.

The chain is built from TRBV10-1 and TRBJ2-1; 8 nucleotides line up with TRBD2. With V trimmed by 10 bases and J by 15 bases, 8 bases remained unmatched. CDR1 and CDR2 from the germline V gene are WNHNN and SYGVQD (reference sequence). CDR3 length: 10 amino acids. The CDR3 region is CAIARGGRFF. The CDR3 nucleotides read TGCGCCATCGCCCGGGGGGGGCGGTTCTTC.

The V gene is TRBV13, the J gene TRBJ2-7, with D perhaps matching TRBD2 (5 bases). The CDR3 runs 15 residues. Deletions cut 5 bases from V and 3 bases from J, with 17 bases between. Germline V gene sequence: CDR1 PRHDT, CDR2 FYEKMQ (reference sequence). The CDR3 DNA is TGTGCCAGCAGCCTCGCCGGACTCGGATTCTACGAGCAGTACTTC. It yields the protein CASSLAGLGFYEQYF. Complete variable domain (other parts from reference TRBV13 and TRBJ2-7): AAGVIQSPRHLIKEKRETATLKCYPIPRHDTVYWYQQGPGQDPQFLISFYEKMQSDKGSIPDRFSAQQFSDYHSELNMSSLELGDSALYFCASSLAGLGFYEQYFGPGTRLTVT.

The J gene is TRBJ2-3, the V gene TRBV4-1; D perhaps matches TRBD2 (6 bases). The germline V gene encodes CDR1 MGHRA and CDR2 YSYEKL. The CDR3 has 15 residues. With 2 bases removed from V and 4 bases from J, the gap between germline ends came to 13 bases. CDR3 nucleotide sequence: TGCGCCAGCAGCCAAAGCGGGCAGGGAGCAGATACGCAGTATTTT. It translates to CASSQSGQGADTQYF.

The V call is TRBV6-5, the J call TRBJ1-2; D is possibly TRBD1 (5 bases). There are 13 residues in the CDR3. Germline loops: CDR1 MNHEY, CDR2 SVGAGI. V was cut by 11 bases and J by 0 bases, with 13 bases left in between. In DNA, the CDR3 is TGTGCCGGAAGCAGGGCGCCTAACTATGGCTACACCTTC. Protein: CAGSRAPNYGYTF.

The gene calls are TRBV2 and TRBJ1-2; D remains unclear. Trimming left V 7 bases short and J 4 bases short, with 19 bases between. The CDR3 is made up of 15 amino acids. The germline gives CDR1 SNHLY, CDR2 FYNNEI. CDR3 amino acids: CASTEGEAMGYGYTF. CDR3 in DNA: TGTGCCAGCACCGAGGGCGAGGCCATGGGCTATGGCTACACCTTC.

V is TRBV12-5 and J is TRBJ2-2; D is possibly TRBD1 or TRBD2 (6 bases each). V was trimmed by 8 bases and J by 0 bases, leaving 7 bases between them. From germline, CDR1 is LGHNT and CDR2 FRNRAP. This CDR3 is 13 amino acids long. CDR3 residues: CASRGPNTGELFF. For the CDR3, the DNA is TGTGCTAGTCGGGGGCCGAACACCGGGGAGCTGTTTTTT.

The rearrangement links TRBV7-6 to TRBJ1-1, with unresolved D. The CDR3 is 16 residues long. Per germline, CDR1 SGHVS and CDR2 FNYEAQ. V was clipped by 5 bases and J by 3 bases, with 19 bases between them. The chain's CDR3 is CASSGIWAGVDTEAFF. In DNA form, the CDR3 reads TGTGCCAGCAGCGGGATCTGGGCTGGGGTAGACACTGAAGCTTTCTTT.

This clone came up a few times. J is TRBJ1-5 and V is TRBV4-1, with D uncertain. V lost 0 bases to trimming and J lost 4 bases, with 10 bases between them. There are 15 residues in the CDR3. Per the germline V gene, CDR1 is MGHRA and CDR2 is YSYEKL. CDR3 protein: CASSQDRAGNQPQHF. CDR3 coding DNA: TGCGCCAGCAGCCAAGATCGGGCAGGAAATCAGCCCCAGCATTTT.

The chain links TRBV2 to TRBJ2-7, with a weak D call TRBD2 (5 bases). V lost 4 bases to trimming and J lost 6 bases, with 13 bases between them. In germline, CDR1 is SNHLY, CDR2 FYNNEI. The CDR3 contains 13 residues. The CDR3, as DNA: TGTGCCAGCAGTGTTGGCCAGGCGGGCGAGCAGTACTTC. Translation gives CASSVGQAGEQYF.